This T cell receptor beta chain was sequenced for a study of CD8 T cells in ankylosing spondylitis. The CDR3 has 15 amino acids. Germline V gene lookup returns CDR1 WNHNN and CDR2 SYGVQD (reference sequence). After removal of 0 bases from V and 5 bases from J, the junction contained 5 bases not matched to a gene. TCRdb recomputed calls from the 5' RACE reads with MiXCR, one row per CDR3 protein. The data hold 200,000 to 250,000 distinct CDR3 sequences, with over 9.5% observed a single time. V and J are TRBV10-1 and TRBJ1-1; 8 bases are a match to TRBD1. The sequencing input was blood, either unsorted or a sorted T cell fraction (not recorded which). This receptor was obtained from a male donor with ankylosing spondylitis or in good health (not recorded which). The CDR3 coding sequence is TGCGCCAGCAGTGAGTCCCAGGGGGCGAGGACTGAAGCTTTCTTT. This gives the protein CASSESQGARTEAFF.